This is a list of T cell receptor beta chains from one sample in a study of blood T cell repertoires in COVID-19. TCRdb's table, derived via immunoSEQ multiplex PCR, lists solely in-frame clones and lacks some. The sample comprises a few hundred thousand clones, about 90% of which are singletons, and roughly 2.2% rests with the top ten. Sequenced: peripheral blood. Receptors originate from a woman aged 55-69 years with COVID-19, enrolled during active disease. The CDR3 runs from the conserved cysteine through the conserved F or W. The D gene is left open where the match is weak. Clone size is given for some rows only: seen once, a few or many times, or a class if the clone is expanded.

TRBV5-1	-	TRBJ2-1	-	TGCGCCAGCAGCTTGATGCGGGTTAAGGATGAGCAGTTCTTC	CASSLMRVKDEQFF
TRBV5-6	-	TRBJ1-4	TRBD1	TGTGCCAGCAGCACCCGACGGACAGGGGGAGGTGAAAAACTGTTTTTT	CASSTRRTGGGEKLFF
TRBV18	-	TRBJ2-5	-	TGTGCCAGCGCCACGGGGGAACAAGAGACCCAGTACTTC	CASATGEQETQYF
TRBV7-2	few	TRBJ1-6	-	TGTGCCAGCAGCTTAGTGGCCTCCCCGCGGGGTTCACCCCTCCACTTT	CASSLVASPRGSPLHF
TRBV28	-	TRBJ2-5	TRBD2	TGTGCCAGCAGTTCGGGAGGGACGTTGGAGACCCAGTACTTC	CASSSGGTLETQYF
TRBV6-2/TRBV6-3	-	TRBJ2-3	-	TGTGCCAGCAGCCCCGGACTTAGCACAGATACGCAGTATTTT	CASSPGLSTDTQYF
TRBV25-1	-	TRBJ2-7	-	TGTGCCAGCCGGGATTCTGCGACCTACGAGCAGTACTTC	CASRDSATYEQYF
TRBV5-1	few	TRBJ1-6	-	TGCGCCAGCAGCTTGGGCAGGGCGGATTCACCCCTCCACTTT	CASSLGRADSPLHF
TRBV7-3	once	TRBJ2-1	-	TGTGCCAGCAGCTCCCGGGGGACTCACTCCTACAATGAGCAGTTCTTC	CASSSRGTHSYNEQFF
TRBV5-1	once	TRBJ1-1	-	TGCGCCAGCAACCTTACAGGGCTGATCAAAATGAACACTGAAGCTTTCTTT	CASNLTGLIKMNTEAFF
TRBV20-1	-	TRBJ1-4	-	TGCAGTGCTGGCTATGAAAAACTGTTTTTT	CSAGYEKLFF
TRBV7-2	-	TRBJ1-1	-	TGTGCCAGCAGCCCTGGCCACAATGTCATGAACACTGAAGCTTTCTTT	CASSPGHNVMNTEAFF
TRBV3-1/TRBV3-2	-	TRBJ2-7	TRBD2	TGTGCCAGCAGCCTAGCGGGGGGCCGAGAATACGAGCAGTACTTC	CASSLAGGREYEQYF
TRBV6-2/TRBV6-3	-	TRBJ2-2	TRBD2	TGTGCCAGCAGTTACTCAATGGGAGGGGTCACCGGGGAGCTGTTTTTT	CASSYSMGGVTGELFF
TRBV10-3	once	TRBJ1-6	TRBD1	TGTGCCACGGGTGAGACAGGGGGCGAGAGTTCACCCCTCCACTTT	CATGETGGESSPLHF
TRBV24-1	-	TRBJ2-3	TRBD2	TGTGCCACCAGTGAACCGGGACTAGCGGAGGGGCCAGATACGCAGTATTTT	CATSEPGLAEGPDTQYF
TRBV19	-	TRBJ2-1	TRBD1	TGTGCCAGTAGCCTCAGGGACAGTTTTTACAATGAGCAGTTCTTC	CASSLRDSFYNEQFF
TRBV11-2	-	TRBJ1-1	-	TGTGCCAGCAGCTTAGGAGCGGGGAGCACTGAAGCTTTCTTT	CASSLGAGSTEAFF
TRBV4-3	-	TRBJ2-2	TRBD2	TGCGCCAGCAGCCAAGTGGGAGGGTCCGGGGAGCTGTTTTTT	CASSQVGGSGELFF
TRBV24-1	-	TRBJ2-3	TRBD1	TGTGCCACCAGTGACACCGGGACAGGAGCCCCAGGAGATACGCAGTATTTT	CATSDTGTGAPGDTQYF
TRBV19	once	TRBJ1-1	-	TGTGCCAGTAGTACCGCAGACAGTGGTTGGGCTGAAGCTTTCTTT	CASSTADSGWAEAFF
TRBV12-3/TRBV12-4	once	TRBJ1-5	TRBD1	TGTGCCAGCACCAGACAGGGGTTTCAGCCCCAGCATTTT	CASTRQGFQPQHF
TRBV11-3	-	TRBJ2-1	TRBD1	TGTGCCAGCAGCCGGAACCGGGACAGGGGGCTCGATGAGCAGTTCTTC	CASSRNRDRGLDEQFF
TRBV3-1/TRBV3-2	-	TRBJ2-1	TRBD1	TGTGCCAGCAGCCATCACGGGGACAGGGAAGGCAATGAGCAGTTCTTC	CASSHHGDREGNEQFF
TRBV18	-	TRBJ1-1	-	TGTGCCAGCTCACCACAGAGTAGGAACACTGAAGCTTTCTTT	CASSPQSRNTEAFF
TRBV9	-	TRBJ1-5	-	TGTGCCAGCAGCGTAGATCTTAGCCCCAATCAGCCCCAGCATTTT	CASSVDLSPNQPQHF
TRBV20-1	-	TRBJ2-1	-	TGCAGTGGTATCTCCTACAATGAGCAGTTCTTC	CSGISYNEQFF
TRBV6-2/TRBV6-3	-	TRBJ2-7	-	TGTGCCAGCAGTTACTCGCGGGAGCAGTACTTC	CASSYSREQYF
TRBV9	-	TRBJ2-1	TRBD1	TGTGCCAGCAGCGCCTCGGGACAGATTTACAATGAGCAGTTCTTC	CASSASGQIYNEQFF
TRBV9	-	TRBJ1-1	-	TGTGCCAGCAGCGCCCAGGTGAACACTGAAGCTTTCTTT	CASSAQVNTEAFF
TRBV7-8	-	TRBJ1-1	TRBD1	TGTGCCAGCAGCCCCATCCGGACAGGGCTGAACACTGAAGCTTTCTTT	CASSPIRTGLNTEAFF
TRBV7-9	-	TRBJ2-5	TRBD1	TGTGCCAGCAGCTTACTCCGGACAGGGGGCGGGCGGGAGACCCAGTACTTC	CASSLLRTGGGRETQYF
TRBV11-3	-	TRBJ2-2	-	TGTGCCAGCAGCTTAGGACAGGCTAACGGGGAGCTGTTTTTT	CASSLGQANGELFF
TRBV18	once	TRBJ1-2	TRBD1	TGTGCCAGCTCTCCCAACCCCCTGACAGGGGGAGGTGACTATGGCTACACCTTC	CASSPNPLTGGGDYGYTF
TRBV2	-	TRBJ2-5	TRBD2	TGTGCCAGCACCAGACTAGCGGGAACGGAGACCCAGTACTTC	CASTRLAGTETQYF
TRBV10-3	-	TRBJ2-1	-	TGTGCCATCAGTGAGTCTGCGGGTCCTGAGCAGTTCTTC	CAISESAGPEQFF
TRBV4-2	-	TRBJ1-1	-	TGTGCCAGCAGCCAAGATACGGTTAGGGGTGAAGCTTTCTTT	CASSQDTVRGEAFF
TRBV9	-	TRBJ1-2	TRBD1	TGTGCCAGCAGCCCCGGGACAGGCTACTATGGCTACACCTTC	CASSPGTGYYGYTF
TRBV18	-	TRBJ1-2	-	TGTGCCAGCTCACCACTCCCCGGACAGATCGCGGGCTACACCTTC	CASSPLPGQIAGYTF
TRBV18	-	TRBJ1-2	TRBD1	TGTGCCAGCTCACCAAATGCACAGGGGGCGTCGGGCGGCTACACCTTC	CASSPNAQGASGGYTF
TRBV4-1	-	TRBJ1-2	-	TGCGCCAGCAGCCAAGATTTCCGTGCAGGCGGGTCCTATGGCTACACCTTC	CASSQDFRAGGSYGYTF
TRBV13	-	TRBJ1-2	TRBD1	TGTGCCAGCAGCTTAGAGGACAGGGACGGCTACACCTTC	CASSLEDRDGYTF
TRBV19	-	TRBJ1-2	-	TGTGCCAGTAGTGTACAGGGTCGAAGCTATGGCTACACCTTC	CASSVQGRSYGYTF
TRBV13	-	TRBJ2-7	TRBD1	TGTGCCAGCAGTCGAACGACAGGGGGAGTCTACGAGCAGTACTTC	CASSRTTGGVYEQYF
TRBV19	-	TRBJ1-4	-	TGTGCCAGTAGTTCCGGACTTGGAGGGCCAGAAAAACTGTTTTTT	CASSSGLGGPEKLFF
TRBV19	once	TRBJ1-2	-	TGTGCCAGTAGTAAGTCCGCAGGGGCATCTAACTATGGCTACACCTTC	CASSKSAGASNYGYTF
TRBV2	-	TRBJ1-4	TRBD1	TGTGCCAGCAAGTTCGGACAGGGAGAAAAACTGTTTTTT	CASKFGQGEKLFF
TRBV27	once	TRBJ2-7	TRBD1	TGTGCCAGCAGTCCCCGGGACAGGGTCTACGAGCAGTACTTC	CASSPRDRVYEQYF
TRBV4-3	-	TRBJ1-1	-	TGCGCCAGCAGCCAATCAGGGTTGAACACTGAAGCTTTCTTT	CASSQSGLNTEAFF
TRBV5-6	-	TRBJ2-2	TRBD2	TGTGCCAGCAGCACTGGACTAGCGGGGGGGTCCCGGGAGCTGTTTTTT	CASSTGLAGGSRELFF
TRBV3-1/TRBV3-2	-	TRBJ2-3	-	TGTGCCAGCAGCCCTCGGACTAACACAGATACGCAGTATTTT	CASSPRTNTDTQYF
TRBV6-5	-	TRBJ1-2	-	TGTGCCAGCAGTTACTACGGGAGCTATGGCTACACCTTC	CASSYYGSYGYTF
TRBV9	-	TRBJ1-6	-	TGTGCCAGCAGCGAGGGGTTCTATAATTCACCCCTCCACTTT	CASSEGFYNSPLHF
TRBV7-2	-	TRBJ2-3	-	TGTGCCAGCAGCTTTATGCGGGTGGCAGATACGCAGTATTTT	CASSFMRVADTQYF
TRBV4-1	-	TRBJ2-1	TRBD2	TGCGCCAGCAGCCCACCTCTGAGCGGGGGAGTCCTCAATGAGCAGTTCTTC	CASSPPLSGGVLNEQFF
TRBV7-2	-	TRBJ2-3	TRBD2	TGTGCCAGCAGCCACGGACTAGCGGGGGTACTCACAGATACGCAGTATTTT	CASSHGLAGVLTDTQYF
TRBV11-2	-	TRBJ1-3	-	TGTGCCAGCAGCTTACCCACGGGGACCATATATTTT	CASSLPTGTIYF
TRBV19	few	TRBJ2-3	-	TGTGCCAGTAGTGCTGGGACTGTAAATTCGGATACGCAGTATTTT	CASSAGTVNSDTQYF
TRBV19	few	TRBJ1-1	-	TGTGCCAGTAGTTTAGGCAGGGACACTGAAGCTTTCTTT	CASSLGRDTEAFF